The 28 T cell receptor beta chains below come from one sample, sequenced in a study of tumor-infiltrating lymphocytes in localized non-small cell lung cancer. Assay used: immunoSEQ multiplex PCR; TCRdb lists only in-frame clones, some missing. Among approximately 15,000 clones listed, about 77% were seen once. Sequenced: lung tumor tissue. All receptors come from a human donor with non-small cell lung cancer.

This sequence joins TRBV11-2 and TRBJ2-1, with D unclear. Germline CDR1 is SGHAT and CDR2 is FQNNGV. Deletions cut 4 bases from V and 0 bases from J, with 13 bases between. This CDR3 spans 16 amino acids. DNA of the CDR3: TGTGCCAGCAGCTGGACCAGTTCCAACTCCTACAATGAGCAGTTCTTC. Translated: CASSWTSSNSYNEQFF.

The chain employs TRBV19 and TRBJ2-5, with TRBD2 as a possible D gene (6 bases). The V end lost 4 bases, the J end lost 5 bases, and 11 bases lay between the germline ends. Germline V gene lookup returns CDR1 LNHDA and CDR2 SQIVND (reference sequence). The CDR3 covers 13 residues. CDR3 nucleotides: TGTGCCAGTAGTAACGGGGGTCGGGAGACCCAGTACTTC. This encodes CASSNGGRETQYF.

The V gene is TRBV4-1, the J gene TRBJ1-3; a weak D match, TRBD1 (6 bases). The V and J ends lost 1 base and 3 bases respectively, with 16 bases between them. The CDR3 has 17 amino acids. CDR1 is MGHRA and CDR2 is YSYEKL in the germline V gene. The CDR3 loop is CASSQGGAREYGNTIYF. DNA of the CDR3: TGCGCCAGCAGCCAAGGGGGGGCCCGGGAGTATGGAAACACCATATATTTT.

The rearrangement uses TRBV27 and TRBJ1-2, with D unclear. From germline, CDR1 is MNHEY and CDR2 SMNVEV (reference sequence). This CDR3 has 13 amino acids. V was pared by 1 base and J by 2 bases, with 5 bases between. In DNA form, the CDR3 reads TGTGCCAGCAGTTTATTCAGCAACTATGGCTACACCTTC. It translates to CASSLFSNYGYTF.

The rearrangement links TRBV27 to TRBJ1-5, with 8 positions matching TRBD1. V dropped 8 bases and J dropped 7; count of bases not matched to a gene: 4. The CDR3 has 12 residues. CDR1 MNHEY and CDR2 SMNVEV come from the germline V gene (reference sequence). This CDR3 reads CASRTGRQPQHF. The CDR3 DNA is TGTGCCAGCCGGACAGGGCGCCAGCCCCAGCATTTT.

This chain links TRBV4-1 with TRBJ2-5; D is unclear. Trimming removed 1 base from V and 2 bases from J, with 11 bases in between. CDR3 length equals 15 residues. Per the germline V gene, CDR1 is MGHRA and CDR2 is YSYEKL. DNA of the CDR3: TGCGCCAGCAGCCAAGCCGGAGCGAGACAAGAGACCCAGTACTTC. This gives the protein CASSQAGARQETQYF.

The genes are TRBV5-1 and TRBJ1-1; 8 bases line up with TRBD1. The V segment lost 3 bases and the J segment 1 base; nucleotides outside the gene matches: 2. This CDR3 has 14 amino acids. Germline lookup yields CDR1 SGHRS and CDR2 YFSETQ. CDR3 sequence: CASSSTGGNTEAFF. The DNA of the CDR3 is TGCGCCAGCAGCTCCACAGGGGGGAACACTGAAGCTTTCTTT.

Only a few counts were recorded for this clone. The same CDR3 is also encoded by other DNA sequences in this sample. The J gene is TRBJ2-7, the V gene TRBV11-2; perhaps TRBD2 as D (6 bases). V was pared by 3 bases and J by 1 base, with 7 bases between. Germline values: CDR1 SGHAT, CDR2 FQNNGV. The CDR3 covers 13 residues. The DNA for the CDR3 is TGTGCCAGCAGCTTCGGGGGATCCTACGAGCAGTACTTC. Its translation is CASSFGGSYEQYF.

The gene calls are TRBV5-4 and TRBJ2-7, with D perhaps TRBD2 (5 bases). V dropped 0 bases and J dropped 7 bases, with 17 bases sitting between them. The germline V gene has CDR1 SGHNT and CDR2 YYREEE (reference sequence). The CDR3 is 15 amino acids. CDR3: CASSLASRRMREQYF. CDR3 in DNA: TGTGCCAGCAGCTTGGCTAGCAGAAGAATGAGGGAGCAGTACTTC.

The chain carries TRBV15 and TRBJ1-2; D might be TRBD1 (6 bases). V dropped 0 bases and J dropped 3 bases, with 8 bases sitting between them. Germline CDR1 is LNHNV and CDR2 is YYDKDF (reference sequence). The CDR3 is 14 residues long. The CDR3 loop is CATSRDYRDYGYTF. In nucleotides, the CDR3 is TGTGCCACCAGCAGAGATTACAGGGACTATGGCTACACCTTC. Full variable domain (remainder filled in from reference TRBV15 and TRBJ1-2): DAMVIQNPRYQVTQFGKPVTLSCSQTLNHNVMYWYQQKSSQAPKLLFHYYDKDFNNEADTPDNFQSRRPNTSFCFLDIRSPGLGDTAMYLCATSRDYRDYGYTFGSGTRLTVV.

This clone was seen only once. The chain links TRBV7-2 to TRBJ2-5; D remains ambiguous. Germline values: CDR1 SGHTA, CDR2 FQGNSA. The CDR3 is 14 residues long. The ends were cut back, 1 base at V and 2 bases at J, with 8 bases in the middle. The CDR3 region is CASSLGSRQETQYF. DNA of the CDR3: TGTGCCAGCAGCTTAGGGTCTAGACAAGAGACCCAGTACTTC. Full variable domain (remainder filled in from reference TRBV7-2 and TRBJ2-5): GAGVSQSPSNKVTEKGKDVELRCDPISGHTALYWYRQSLGQGLEFLIYFQGNSAPDKSGLPSDRFSAERTGGSVSTLTIQRTQQEDSAVYLCASSLGSRQETQYFGPGTRLLVL.

Within the sample, this clone is medium-sized. The chain joins TRBV7-3 to TRBJ1-2, with TRBD1 as a possible D gene (6 bases). The ends were cut back, 5 bases at V and 5 bases at J, with 18 bases in the middle. Germline assignment: CDR1 SGHTA and CDR2 FQGTGA. CDR3 size: 15 residues. The CDR3, as DNA: TGTGCCAGCAGCACCCACGACAGGCGCGGGTATGGCTACACCTTC. This encodes CASSTHDRRGYGYTF.

The rearrangement joins TRBV18 to TRBJ2-1; tentatively, D is TRBD2 (6 bases). Trimming removed 4 bases at V and 8 bases at J, with 15 bases between. This CDR3 contains 14 residues. Germline V gives CDR1 KGHSH, CDR2 LQKENI. CDR3 residues: CASSQSSSGDEQFF. The CDR3 DNA sequence: TGTGCCAGCTCACAGAGCTCTTCGGGGGATGAGCAGTTCTTC.

This clone was seen a single time. This chain connects TRBV27 to TRBJ1-6; 9 bases are shared with TRBD1. This CDR3 spans 16 amino acids. Trimming took 5 bases from V and 4 from J; bases not matched to a gene: 6. Germline assignment: CDR1 MNHEY and CDR2 SMNVEV (reference sequence). DNA for the CDR3: TGTGCCAGCAGTGCCGGGACAGGGTCTTATAATTCACCCCTCCACTTT. Its protein is CASSAGTGSYNSPLHF.

This clone was counted only a few times. J is TRBJ2-1 and V is TRBV6-1; TRBD2 aligns across 13 bases. The CDR3 runs to 14 residues. Germline V gene data show CDR1 as MNHNS and CDR2 as SASEGT. With V trimmed by 6 bases and J by 9 bases, 5 bases remained unmatched. CDR3 bases: TGTGCCAGCAGACTAGCGGGAGGGCCGAGTGAGCAGTTCTTC. Translated: CASRLAGGPSEQFF.

The chain has TRBV28 and TRBJ1-2; possibly TRBD1 for D (5 bases). V dropped 2 bases and J dropped 4 bases, with 11 bases sitting between them. Germline loops: CDR1 MDHEN, CDR2 SYDVKM. CDR3 size: 14 residues. CDR3 in amino acids: CASSLGAFPYGYTF. CDR3 in DNA: TGTGCCAGCAGTTTAGGGGCATTCCCCTATGGCTACACCTTC.

The chain joins TRBV6-1 to TRBJ2-7; D is ambiguous. V dropped 0 bases and J dropped 0 bases, with 18 bases sitting between them. Germline CDR1 is MNHNS and CDR2 is SASEGT. There are 18 residues in the CDR3. The CDR3 reads CASSEAQSRKLTSYEQYF. The DNA of the CDR3 is TGTGCCAGCAGTGAAGCTCAGAGTAGAAAGTTGACCTCCTACGAGCAGTACTTC.

The chain couples TRBV5-1 to TRBJ2-1, with TRBD1 matching 9 bases. CDR3 size: 15 residues. The germline gives CDR1 SGHRS, CDR2 YFSETQ. J lost 8 bases, V lost 3 bases, and 9 bases had no gene match. In DNA, the CDR3 is TGCGCCAGCAGCTCCCCGGGACAGGGCATCCATGAGCAGTTCTTC. The encoded protein is CASSSPGQGIHEQFF.

The chain carries TRBV4-1 and TRBJ2-1; 11 bases map to TRBD2. J lost 6 bases, V lost 4 bases, and 5 bases had no gene match. This CDR3 is 15 amino acids long. Germline V gene lookup returns CDR1 MGHRA and CDR2 YSYEKL. CDR3 loop: CASSPTSGSRNEQFF. The DNA of the CDR3 is TGCGCCAGCAGCCCCACTAGCGGGAGTCGCAATGAGCAGTTCTTC.

The chain uses TRBV19 and TRBJ2-5; D is possibly TRBD1 or TRBD2 (6 bases each). V was shortened by 5 bases and J by 4 bases, with 17 bases between the two germline ends. Germline CDR1 is LNHDA and CDR2 is SQIVND (reference sequence). CDR3 length equals 15 residues. In nucleotides, the CDR3 is TGTGCCAGTAGTCCAACAGGAGGGGGGTTAGAGACCCAGTACTTC. This encodes CASSPTGGGLETQYF.

In regard to this clone: Other DNA sequences from this sample encode an identical CDR3 as well. The gene calls are TRBV7-3 and TRBJ2-3; possible D gene TRBD2, 5 bases. Trimming cost V 2 bases and J 0 bases, with 9 bases left between them. Looked up from germline, CDR1 is SGHTA and CDR2 is FQGTGA. The CDR3 extends over 15 amino acids. The CDR3 spells CASSLRGGSTDTQYF. CDR3 bases: TGTGCCAGCAGCTTACGTGGCGGGAGCACAGATACGCAGTATTTT.

V and J are TRBV18 and TRBJ1-2; tentative D call: TRBD1 (6 bases). Germline CDR1 and CDR2: KGHSH and LQKENI. The V end was cut by 5 bases, the J end by 2 bases, with 9 bases between. There are 13 residues in the CDR3. The CDR3 reads CASSTDRNYGYTF. CDR3 in DNA: TGTGCCAGCTCAACCGACAGGAACTATGGCTACACCTTC.

The table lists this clone with a few counts. This rearrangement joins TRBV6-6 to TRBJ1-3; D uncertain. With 7 bases removed from V and 2 bases from J, the gap between germline ends came to 15 bases. CDR1 and CDR2 from the germline V gene are MNHNY and SVGAGI (reference sequence). This CDR3 spans 15 amino acids. The CDR3 DNA reads as TGTGCCAGCACTCCCAGGAGGGAAACTGGAAACACCATATATTTT. Its protein is CASTPRRETGNTIYF.

J is TRBJ2-7 and V is TRBV23-1; TRBD1 matches at 11 bases. TRBV23-1 is an ORF, with its function uncertain. The V and J ends lost 10 bases and 3 bases, in that order; junction bases with no gene match: 5. CDR3 length: 13 residues. The DNA of the CDR3 is TGCGCCATAAGGACAGGGGGCCACTACGAGCAGTACTTC. Its protein is CAIRTGGHYEQYF.

This clone was counted a few times. This rearrangement joins TRBV27 to TRBJ2-3; tentatively, D is TRBD2 (5 bases). Germline-derived CDR1 and CDR2 are MNHEY and SMNVEV (reference sequence). The CDR3 is made up of 16 amino acids. With 4 bases removed from V and 6 bases from J, the gap between germline ends came to 20 bases. DNA for the CDR3: TGTGCCAGCAGTTCCCGACTATCGACGGGTGGGGATACGCAGTATTTT. It translates to CASSSRLSTGGDTQYF.

The chain has TRBV5-1 and TRBJ2-7; 9 bases are a match to TRBD1. V lost 0 bases and J lost 5; bases outside the gene matches: 9. Germline lookup yields CDR1 SGHRS and CDR2 YFSETQ. CDR3 size: 16 residues. In DNA form, the CDR3 reads TGCGCCAGCAGCTTGGGTAACACAGGGGGCGCGGACGAGCAGTACTTC. It is translated as CASSLGNTGGADEQYF.

V is TRBV28 and J is TRBJ2-7, with a weak D call TRBD1 (5 bases). CDR3 length: 15 amino acids. Germline V gives CDR1 MDHEN, CDR2 SYDVKM. Trimming cost V 5 bases and J 5 bases, with 19 bases left between them. This CDR3 reads CASSNALQGADEQYF. The CDR3 DNA follows: TGTGCCAGCAGTAATGCACTGCAAGGGGCGGACGAGCAGTACTTC.

The chain uses TRBV9 and TRBJ2-4, with D perhaps TRBD1 (5 bases). This CDR3 is 15 amino acids long. The germline V and J ends were trimmed by 3 bases and 1 base, with 11 bases remaining between them. Germline CDR1 reads SGDLS; CDR2 reads YYNGEE. Here the CDR3 DNA reads TGTGCCAGCAGCGGGACACCGTGGGCCAAAAACATTCAGTACTTC. Encoded protein: CASSGTPWAKNIQYF. The whole variable domain, filled in from reference TRBV9 and TRBJ2-4, reads DSGVTQTPKHLITATGQRVTLRCSPRSGDLSVYWYQQSLDQGLQFLIQYYNGEERAKGNILERFSAQQFPDLHSELNLSSLELGDSALYFCASSGTPWAKNIQYFGAGTRLSVL.